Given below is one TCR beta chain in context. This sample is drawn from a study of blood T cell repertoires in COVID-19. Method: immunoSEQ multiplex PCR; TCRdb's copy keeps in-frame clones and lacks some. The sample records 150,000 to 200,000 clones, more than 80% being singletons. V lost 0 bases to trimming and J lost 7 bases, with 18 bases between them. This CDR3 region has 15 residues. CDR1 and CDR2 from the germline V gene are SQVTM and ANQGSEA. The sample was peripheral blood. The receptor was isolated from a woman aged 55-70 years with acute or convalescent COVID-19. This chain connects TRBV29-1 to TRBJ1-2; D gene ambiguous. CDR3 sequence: CSVEDQGSLISGYTF. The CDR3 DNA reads TGCAGCGTTGAAGATCAAGGGAGTCTGATTAGTGGCTACACCTTC.